Listed below are T cell receptor beta chains from one sample, sequenced in a study of T cells after yellow fever vaccination. One entry per CDR3 protein, called by TCRdb with MiXCR from the 5' RACE reads. The sample lists tens of thousands of distinct CDR3 sequences, roughly 7.4% seen once, with around 45% in the top ten. The input for sequencing was CD8+ T cells sorted from PBMCs, taken on the day of the yellow fever booster vaccination. The receptors were gathered from a man in his thirties or forties who received the YFV17D yellow fever vaccine. The CDR3 runs from the conserved cysteine through the conserved F or W. D genes are given only for firm matches. Only part of the rows carry a size: once, few, many, or a class if the clone is expanded.

V: TRBV5-1
D: NA
J: TRBJ2-2
size: many
CDR3: CASSLVSPGELFF
DNA: TGCGCCAGCAGCTTGGTCTCCCCCGGGGAGCTGTTTTTT

V: TRBV20-1
D: NA
J: TRBJ2-3
size: few
CDR3: CSAPSTGNFIDTQYF
DNA: TGCAGTGCTCCCAGCACCGGGAATTTTATCGATACGCAGTATTTT

V: TRBV20-1
D: TRBD1
J: TRBJ2-2
size: NA
CDR3: CSALDRGNTGELFF
DNA: TGCAGTGCTCTGGACAGGGGGAACACCGGGGAGCTGTTTTTT

V: TRBV7-9
D: TRBD1
J: TRBJ2-3
size: many
CDR3: CASSPRQGATDTQYF
DNA: TGTGCCAGCAGCCCCAGACAGGGGGCCACAGATACGCAGTATTTT

V: TRBV28
D: TRBD1
J: TRBJ2-7
size: many
CDR3: CASSLWGQGAEQYF
DNA: TGTGCCAGCAGTTTATGGGGACAGGGGGCTGAACAGTACTTC

V: TRBV28
D: TRBD2
J: TRBJ2-3
size: few
CDR3: CASSQGAASGRTGADTQYF
DNA: TGTGCCAGCAGTCAAGGGGCGGCTAGCGGGCGAACTGGGGCAGATACGCAGTATTTT

V: TRBV24-1
D: NA
J: TRBJ2-2
size: NA
CDR3: CATSDLVTGELFF
DNA: TGTGCCACCAGTGATTTGGTCACCGGGGAGCTGTTTTTT

V: TRBV5-1
D: NA
J: TRBJ2-7
size: many
CDR3: CASRMESYEQYF
DNA: TGCGCCAGCAGAATGGAATCCTACGAGCAGTACTTC

V: TRBV27
D: NA
J: TRBJ2-7
size: NA
CDR3: CASSLSQAYEQYF
DNA: TGTGCCAGCAGTTTATCGCAGGCCTACGAGCAGTACTTC

V: TRBV29-1
D: NA
J: TRBJ2-7
size: few
CDR3: CSVVGAYEQYF
DNA: TGCAGCGTAGTGGGAGCCTACGAGCAGTACTTC

V: TRBV20-1
D: TRBD2
J: TRBJ2-3
size: few
CDR3: CSQGLAGADTQYF
DNA: TGCAGTCAAGGACTAGCGGGGGCAGATACGCAGTATTTT

V: TRBV19
D: NA
J: TRBJ2-1
size: few
CDR3: CASKLSDSQFDEQFF
DNA: TGTGCCAGTAAGCTTTCGGACTCCCAGTTCGATGAGCAGTTCTTC

V: TRBV3-1
D: TRBD2
J: TRBJ2-1
size: many
CDR3: CASSPPSGINEQFF
DNA: TGTGCCAGCAGCCCCCCCAGCGGGATCAATGAGCAGTTCTTC

V: TRBV4-3
D: NA
J: TRBJ1-1
size: NA
CDR3: CASSQFWMEGSMNTEAFF
DNA: TGCGCCAGCAGCCAATTCTGGATGGAAGGGTCAATGAACACTGAAGCTTTCTTT

V: TRBV27
D: NA
J: TRBJ2-1
size: NA
CDR3: CASSAIGGPYNEQFF
DNA: TGTGCCAGCAGTGCCATAGGCGGACCCTACAATGAGCAGTTCTTC

V: TRBV21-1
D: NA
J: TRBJ2-3
size: many
CDR3: CASSARLAGEADTQYF
DNA: TGTGCCAGCAGCGCGAGACTAGCGGGAGAGGCAGATACGCAGTATTTT

V: TRBV7-9
D: NA
J: TRBJ2-3
size: many
CDR3: CASSLDAPDTQYF
DNA: TGTGCCAGCAGCTTAGACGCGCCAGATACGCAGTATTTT

V: TRBV4-3
D: TRBD2
J: TRBJ2-5
size: few
CDR3: CASSQGGSGRETQYF
DNA: TGCGCCAGCAGCCAAGGGGGTAGCGGGAGAGAGACCCAGTACTTC

V: TRBV15
D: NA
J: TRBJ2-2
size: NA
CDR3: CATSRTASNTGELFF
DNA: TGTGCCACCAGCCGTACAGCATCGAACACCGGGGAGCTGTTTTTT

V: TRBV9
D: TRBD2
J: TRBJ2-1
size: many
CDR3: CASSAGDLGLADPNPGYNEQFF
DNA: TGTGCCAGCAGCGCAGGGGATCTGGGACTAGCGGACCCCAACCCTGGATACAATGAGCAGTTCTTC

V: TRBV7-9
D: NA
J: TRBJ2-7
size: many
CDR3: CASSSLSYEQYF
DNA: TGTGCCAGCAGCTCCCTATCCTACGAGCAGTACTTC

V: TRBV20-1
D: NA
J: TRBJ2-1
size: few
CDR3: CSGLGSDRYNEQFF
DNA: TGCAGTGGCCTAGGCTCGGACAGATACAATGAGCAGTTCTTC

V: TRBV19
D: NA
J: TRBJ1-1
size: NA
CDR3: CATSTGPAEAFF
DNA: TGTGCCACTTCAACAGGGCCCGCTGAAGCTTTCTTT

V: TRBV12-3/TRBV12-4
D: TRBD1
J: TRBJ2-1
size: few
CDR3: CASSLGTAPVPYNEQFF
DNA: TGTGCCAGCAGTCTGGGGACAGCCCCTGTACCTTACAATGAGCAGTTCTTC

V: TRBV5-1
D: NA
J: TRBJ1-5
size: NA
CDR3: CASSLVGGTQPQHF
DNA: TGCGCCAGCAGCTTGGTCGGGGGCACTCAGCCCCAGCATTTT

V: TRBV9
D: NA
J: TRBJ2-5
size: NA
CDR3: CASSVAGVETQYF
DNA: TGTGCCAGCAGCGTAGCAGGGGTCGAGACCCAGTACTTC